This T cell receptor beta chain was recorded in a study of cytomegalovirus exposure and HLA in healthy donors. Among the 90 to 150 subjects of the validation cohort, separate from the approximately 660-subject first cohort, were the donors. Notes on this clone: Its antigen remains unknown.

Study observations and caveats: The study listed some 160 cytomegalovirus-associated TCR beta chains. The tendency of first-cohort TCR clusters to co-occur in the 90 to 150 validation repertoires emerged from a later analysis.

The V gene's germline CDR1 is KGHSH and CDR2 LQKENI. V was shortened by 3 bases and J by 0 bases, with 8 bases between the two germline ends. The CDR3 is 15 amino acids. The data were produced by immunoSEQ multiplex PCR, yet TCRdb's version contains in-frame clones alone and is incomplete. The sample shows around 150,000 clones, roughly 92% of them seen only once. The chain couples TRBV18 to TRBJ2-2; maybe TRBD2 (5 bases). The material sequenced was PBMCs. This sequence originates from a man aged 18 to 30 in good health and CMV-seronegative. Here the CDR3 reads CASSPDGTNTGELFF. The CDR3 DNA sequence: TGTGCCAGCTCACCGGACGGGACGAACACCGGGGAGCTGTTTTTT. The variable domain in full, completed from reference TRBV18 and TRBJ2-2, reads NAGVMQNPRHLVRRRGQEARLRCSPMKGHSHVYWYRQLPEEGLKFMVYLQKENIIDESGMPKERFSAEFPKEGPSILRIQQVVRGDSAAYFCASSPDGTNTGELFFGEGSRLTVL.